This T cell receptor (beta chain) stems from a study of T cell changes during pregnancy in multiple sclerosis. Only in-frame clones appear in the TCRdb table, and some are missing; sequencing was by immunoSEQ multiplex PCR. The profile shows 38,000 or so clones, 85% to 95% of them singletons. Trimming took 4 bases from V and 0 from J; bases not matched to a gene: 4. Germline values: CDR1 KGHSH, CDR2 LQKENI. The CDR3 runs 15 residues. This TCR was recovered from a female donor with multiple sclerosis, enrolled in a pregnancy study. This chain links TRBV18 with TRBJ2-7; 9 bases match TRBD2. The sequencing here drew on peripheral blood, taken before pregnancy. CDR3 coding DNA: TGTGCCAGCTCACGGGAGCGGGGGGACTCCTACGAGCAGTACTTC. This sequence encodes CASSRERGDSYEQYF.